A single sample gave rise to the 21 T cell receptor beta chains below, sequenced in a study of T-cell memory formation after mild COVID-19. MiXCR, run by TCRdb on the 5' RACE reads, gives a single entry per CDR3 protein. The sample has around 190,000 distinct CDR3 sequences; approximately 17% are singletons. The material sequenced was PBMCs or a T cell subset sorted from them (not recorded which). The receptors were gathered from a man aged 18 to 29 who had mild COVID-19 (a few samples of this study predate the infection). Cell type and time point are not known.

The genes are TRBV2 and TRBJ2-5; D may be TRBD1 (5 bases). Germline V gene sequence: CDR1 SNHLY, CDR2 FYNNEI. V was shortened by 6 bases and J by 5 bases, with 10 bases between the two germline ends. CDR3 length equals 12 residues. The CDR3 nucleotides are TGTGCCAGCAGGGCTAACAGGGAGACCCAGTACTTC. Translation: CASRANRETQYF.

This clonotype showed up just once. The CDR3 region has the DNA TGTGCCAGCAGCCTTGTGGACAGGAATCAGCCCCAGCATTTT. This encodes CASSLVDRNQPQHF. J is TRBJ1-5 and V is TRBV7-2; 7 bases line up with TRBD1. The CDR3 is 14 residues long. Per the germline V gene, CDR1 is SGHTA and CDR2 is FQGNSA. Trimming took 5 bases from V and 4 from J; bases not matched to a gene: 5.

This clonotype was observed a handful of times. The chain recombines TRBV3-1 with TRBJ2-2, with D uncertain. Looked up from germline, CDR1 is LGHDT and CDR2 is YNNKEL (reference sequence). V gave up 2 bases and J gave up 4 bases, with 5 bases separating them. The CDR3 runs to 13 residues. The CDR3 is CASSQQATGELFF. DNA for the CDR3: TGTGCCAGCAGCCAACAGGCCACCGGGGAGCTGTTTTTT.

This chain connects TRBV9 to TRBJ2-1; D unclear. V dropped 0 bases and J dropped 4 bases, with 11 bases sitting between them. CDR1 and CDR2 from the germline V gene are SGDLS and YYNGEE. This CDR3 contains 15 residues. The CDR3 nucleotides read TGTGCCAGCAGCGTAGACAGAGGATCTTACAATGAGCAGTTCTTC. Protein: CASSVDRGSYNEQFF.

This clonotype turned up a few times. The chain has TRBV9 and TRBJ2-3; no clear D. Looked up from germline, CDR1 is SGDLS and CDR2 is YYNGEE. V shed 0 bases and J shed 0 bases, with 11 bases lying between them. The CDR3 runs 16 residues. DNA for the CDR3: TGTGCCAGCAGCGTAGGGAACTACCCTAGCACAGATACGCAGTATTTT. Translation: CASSVGNYPSTDTQYF.

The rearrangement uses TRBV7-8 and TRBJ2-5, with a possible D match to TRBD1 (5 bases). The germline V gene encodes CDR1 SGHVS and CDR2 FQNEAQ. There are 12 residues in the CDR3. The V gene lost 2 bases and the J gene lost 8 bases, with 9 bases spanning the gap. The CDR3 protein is CASSLRGQTQYF. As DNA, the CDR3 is TGTGCCAGCAGCTTAAGGGGCCAAACCCAGTACTTC.

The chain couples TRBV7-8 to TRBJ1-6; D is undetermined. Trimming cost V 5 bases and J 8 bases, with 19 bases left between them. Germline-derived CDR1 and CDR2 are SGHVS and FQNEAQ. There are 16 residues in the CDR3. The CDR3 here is CASSTFRAFGDSPLHF. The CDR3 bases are TGTGCCAGCAGCACATTTAGGGCCTTTGGGGATTCACCCCTCCACTTT.

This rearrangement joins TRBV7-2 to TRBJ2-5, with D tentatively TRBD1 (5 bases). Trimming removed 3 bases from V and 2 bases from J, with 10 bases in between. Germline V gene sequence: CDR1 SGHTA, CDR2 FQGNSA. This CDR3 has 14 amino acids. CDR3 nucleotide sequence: TGTGCCAGCAGCTTGAATGCAGGGCAAGAGACCCAGTACTTC. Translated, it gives CASSLNAGQETQYF.

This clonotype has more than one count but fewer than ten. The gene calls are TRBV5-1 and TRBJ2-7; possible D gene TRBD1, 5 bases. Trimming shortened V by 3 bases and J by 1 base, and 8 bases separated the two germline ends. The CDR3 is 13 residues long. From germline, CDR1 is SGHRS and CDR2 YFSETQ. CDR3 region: CASSSHRSYEQYF. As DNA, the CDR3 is TGCGCCAGCAGCTCACACAGGTCCTACGAGCAGTACTTC.

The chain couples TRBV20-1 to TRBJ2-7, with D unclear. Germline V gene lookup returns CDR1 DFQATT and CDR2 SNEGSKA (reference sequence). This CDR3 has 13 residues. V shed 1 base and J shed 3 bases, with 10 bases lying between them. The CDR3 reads CSARVRVGYEQYF. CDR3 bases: TGCAGTGCTAGAGTACGAGTGGGCTACGAGCAGTACTTC.

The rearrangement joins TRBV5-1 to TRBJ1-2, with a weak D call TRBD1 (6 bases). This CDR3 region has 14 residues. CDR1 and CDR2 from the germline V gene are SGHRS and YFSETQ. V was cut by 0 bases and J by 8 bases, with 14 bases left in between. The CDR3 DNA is TGCGCCAGCAGCTTGGCCGGAGGGGGAGGCGGCTACACCTTC. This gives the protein CASSLAGGGGGYTF.

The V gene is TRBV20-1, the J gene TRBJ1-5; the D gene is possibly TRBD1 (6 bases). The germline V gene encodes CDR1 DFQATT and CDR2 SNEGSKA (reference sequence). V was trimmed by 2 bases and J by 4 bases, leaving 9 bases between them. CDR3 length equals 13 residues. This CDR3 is CSARSTGNQPQHF. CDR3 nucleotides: TGCAGTGCTAGATCAACAGGGAATCAGCCCCAGCATTTT.

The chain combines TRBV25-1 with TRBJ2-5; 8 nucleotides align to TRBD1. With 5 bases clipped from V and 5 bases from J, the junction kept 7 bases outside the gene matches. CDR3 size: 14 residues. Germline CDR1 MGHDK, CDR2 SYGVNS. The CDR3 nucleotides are TGTGCCAGCAGTACATACAGACAGGGGGAGACCCAGTACTTC. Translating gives CASSTYRQGETQYF.

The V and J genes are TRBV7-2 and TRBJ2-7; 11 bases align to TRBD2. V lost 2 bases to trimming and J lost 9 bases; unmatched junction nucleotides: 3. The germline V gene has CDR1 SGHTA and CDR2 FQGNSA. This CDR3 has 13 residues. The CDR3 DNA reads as TGTGCCAGCAGCTTAATAGCGGGGGGGTGGCAGTACGTC. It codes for CASSLIAGGWQYV.

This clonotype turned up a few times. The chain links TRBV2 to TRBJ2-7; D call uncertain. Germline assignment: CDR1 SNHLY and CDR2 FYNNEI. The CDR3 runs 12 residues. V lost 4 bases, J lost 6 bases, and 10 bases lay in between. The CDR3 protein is CASSGPNAEQYV. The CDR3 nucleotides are TGTGCCAGCAGTGGGCCCAACGCCGAGCAGTACGTC.

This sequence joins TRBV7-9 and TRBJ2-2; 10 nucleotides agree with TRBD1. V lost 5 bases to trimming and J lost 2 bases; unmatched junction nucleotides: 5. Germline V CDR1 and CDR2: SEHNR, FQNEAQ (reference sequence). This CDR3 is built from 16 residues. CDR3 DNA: TGTGCCAGCAGCCCGACAGGGGGCGGCAACACCGGGGAGCTGTTTTTT. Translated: CASSPTGGGNTGELFF.

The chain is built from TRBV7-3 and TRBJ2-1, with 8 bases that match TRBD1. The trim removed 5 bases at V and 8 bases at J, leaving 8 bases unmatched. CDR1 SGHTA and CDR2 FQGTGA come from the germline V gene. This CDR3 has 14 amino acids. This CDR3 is CASSPGQAEDEQFF. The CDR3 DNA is TGTGCCAGCAGCCCGGGACAGGCGGAGGATGAGCAGTTCTTC. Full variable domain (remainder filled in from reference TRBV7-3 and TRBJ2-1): GAGVSQTPSNKVTEKGKYVELRCDPISGHTALYWYRQSLGQGPEFLIYFQGTGAADDSGLPNDRFFAVRPEGSVSTLKIQRTERGDSAVYLCASSPGQAEDEQFFGPGTRLTVL.

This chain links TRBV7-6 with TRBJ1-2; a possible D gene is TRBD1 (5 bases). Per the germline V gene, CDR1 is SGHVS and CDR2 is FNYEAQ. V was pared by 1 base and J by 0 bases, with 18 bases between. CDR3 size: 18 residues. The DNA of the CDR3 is TGTGCCAGCAGCTTAGTAGGGGCCAGCCGTCGTTCTAACTATGGCTACACCTTC. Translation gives CASSLVGASRRSNYGYTF.

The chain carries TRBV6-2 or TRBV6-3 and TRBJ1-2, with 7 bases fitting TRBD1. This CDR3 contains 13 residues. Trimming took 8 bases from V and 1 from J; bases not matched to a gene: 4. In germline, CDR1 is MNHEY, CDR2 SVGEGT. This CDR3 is CASVGQNNYGYTF. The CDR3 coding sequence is TGTGCCAGCGTGGGACAGAATAACTATGGCTACACCTTC.

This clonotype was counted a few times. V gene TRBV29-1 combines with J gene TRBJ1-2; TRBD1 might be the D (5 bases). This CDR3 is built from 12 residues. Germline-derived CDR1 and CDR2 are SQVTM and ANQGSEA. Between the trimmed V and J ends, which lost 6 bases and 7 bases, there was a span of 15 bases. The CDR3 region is CSVFPGDGGYTF. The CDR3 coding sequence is TGCAGCGTCTTCCCGGGGGATGGTGGCTACACCTTC.

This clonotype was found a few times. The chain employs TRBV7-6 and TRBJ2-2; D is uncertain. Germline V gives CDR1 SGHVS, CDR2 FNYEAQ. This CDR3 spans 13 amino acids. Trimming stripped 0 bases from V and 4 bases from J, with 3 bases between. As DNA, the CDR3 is TGTGCCAGCAGCTTAGCTCCCACCGGGGAGCTGTTTTTT. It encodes CASSLAPTGELFF.